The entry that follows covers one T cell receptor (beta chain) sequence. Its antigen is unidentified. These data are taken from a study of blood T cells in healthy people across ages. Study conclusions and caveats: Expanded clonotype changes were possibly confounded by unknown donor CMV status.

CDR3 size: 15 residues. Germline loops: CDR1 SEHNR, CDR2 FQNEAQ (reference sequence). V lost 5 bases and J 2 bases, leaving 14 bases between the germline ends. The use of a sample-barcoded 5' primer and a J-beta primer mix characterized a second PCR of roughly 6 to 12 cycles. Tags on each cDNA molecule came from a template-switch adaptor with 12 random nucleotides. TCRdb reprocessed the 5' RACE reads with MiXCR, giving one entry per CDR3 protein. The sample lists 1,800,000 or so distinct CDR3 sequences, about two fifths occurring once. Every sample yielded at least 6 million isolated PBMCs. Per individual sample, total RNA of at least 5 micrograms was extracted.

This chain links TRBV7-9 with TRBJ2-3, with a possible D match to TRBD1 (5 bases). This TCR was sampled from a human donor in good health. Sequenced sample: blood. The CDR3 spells CASSDDRGPTDTQYF. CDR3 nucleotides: TGTGCCAGCAGCGACGATAGGGGCCCCACAGATACGCAGTATTTT.